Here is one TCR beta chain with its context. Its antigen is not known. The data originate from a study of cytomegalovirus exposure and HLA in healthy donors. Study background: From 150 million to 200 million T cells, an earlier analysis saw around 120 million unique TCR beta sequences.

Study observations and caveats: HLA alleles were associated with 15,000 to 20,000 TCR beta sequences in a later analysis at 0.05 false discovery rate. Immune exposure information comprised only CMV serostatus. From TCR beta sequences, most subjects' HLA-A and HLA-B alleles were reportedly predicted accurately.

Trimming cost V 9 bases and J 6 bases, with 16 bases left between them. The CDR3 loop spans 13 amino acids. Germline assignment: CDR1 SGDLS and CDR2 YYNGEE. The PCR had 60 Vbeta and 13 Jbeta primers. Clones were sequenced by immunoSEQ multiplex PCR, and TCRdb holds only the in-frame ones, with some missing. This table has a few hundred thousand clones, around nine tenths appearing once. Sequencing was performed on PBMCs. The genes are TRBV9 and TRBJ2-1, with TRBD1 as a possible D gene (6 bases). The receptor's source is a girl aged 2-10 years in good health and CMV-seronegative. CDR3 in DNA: TGTGCCACCAACCCTACAGGGTTCAATGAGCAGTTCTTC. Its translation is CATNPTGFNEQFF.